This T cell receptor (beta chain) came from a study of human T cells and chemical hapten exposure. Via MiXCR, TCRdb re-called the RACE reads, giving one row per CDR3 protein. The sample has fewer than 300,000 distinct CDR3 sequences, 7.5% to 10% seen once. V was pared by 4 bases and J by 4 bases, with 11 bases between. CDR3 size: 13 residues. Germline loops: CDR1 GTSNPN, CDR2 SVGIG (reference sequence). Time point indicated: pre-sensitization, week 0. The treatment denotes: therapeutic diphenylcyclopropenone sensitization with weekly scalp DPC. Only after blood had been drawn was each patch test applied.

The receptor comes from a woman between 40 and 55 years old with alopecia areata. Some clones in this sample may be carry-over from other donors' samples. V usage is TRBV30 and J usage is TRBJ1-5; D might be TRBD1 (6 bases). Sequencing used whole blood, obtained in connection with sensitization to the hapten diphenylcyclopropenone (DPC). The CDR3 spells CAWNYQGNQPQHF. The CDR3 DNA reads TGTGCCTGGAATTACCAGGGGAATCAGCCCCAGCATTTT.